Listed here is a single TCR beta chain. TCRdb independently ran MiXCR on the 5' RACE reads; one entry per CDR3 protein. The sample comprises hundreds of thousands of distinct CDR3 sequences, around 10% of which are singletons, and about 5% rests with the top ten. The data derive from a study of identical twins. This CDR3 is built from 14 residues. Germline values: CDR1 DFQATT, CDR2 SNEGSKA (reference sequence). Deletions cut 1 base from V and 3 bases from J, with 10 bases between. V is TRBV20-1 and J is TRBJ1-5; D gene uncertain. This receptor was identified in a young woman in good health. Specimen: memory (CD45RO+) T cells sorted from blood. The CDR3 sequence is CSARGAGNNQPQHF. The CDR3 DNA reads TGCAGTGCTAGAGGGGCGGGGAACAATCAGCCCCAGCATTTT.